This TCR beta chain came from a study of spatial heterogeneity in lung cancer (dated by TCRdb to about 2019). In the study overall: Beta-chain transcripts were consistently detected in greater numbers than alpha-chain transcripts, which likely reflected higher beta-chain transcript abundance. At surgery, both alpha and beta chains were TCR-sequenced in 200 to 250 tumor regions, approximately 64 matched nontumor lung samples and around 50 PBMC samples. In the raw uncorrected reads, each unique combination of TCR and UMI appeared more than ten times on average. TCR repertoire features were related to nonsynonymous mutation counts determined by whole-exome sequencing of tumor tissue. TCR alpha and beta repertoires were quantitatively compared across multiple tumor regions, matched nontumor lung and blood in non-small cell lung cancer. In tumor regions, TCR transcript counts showed a strong correlation with a T cell transcriptional module score derived from matched bulk RNA-seq.

The label giving this sample's time point can be read as: sample taken at primary tumor resection. Samples were obtained from approximately 77 patients with early-stage, untreated non-small cell lung cancer from the lung TRACERx cohort. Without any cell sorting, TCR sequencing was performed on whole RNA extracted either from tumor and nontumor lung tissue or from cryopreserved PBMC samples. Patients were selected for TCR sequencing only if sufficient RNA was available from at least two tumor regions. Tumor and adjacent nontumor lung specimens were reviewed by a lung pathologist before selection. The study at large found these results: Counts of ubiquitous and regional expanded TCRs were found to correlate with counts of ubiquitous and regional nonsynonymous mutations, respectively. The tumor nonsynonymous mutation count correlated with the number of expanded intratumoral alpha and beta TCRs. Estimated TCR-seq coverage of tumor T cells was only around 7% for alpha chains and approximately 12% for beta chains. Confirming at a functional level the hypothesis that regional TCRs recognize regional mutations was considered to require additional single-cell paired TCR alpha and beta sequencing.

Library prep was done by 5' RACE. TCRdb shows the sequencer as NextSeq 500. The TCR library protocol attached a unique molecular identifier to each TCR cDNA molecule to allow correction of PCR and sequencing errors. From the authors' description of their analysis: TCR identification, UMI-based error correction and CDR3 extraction were performed with Decombinator tools. Expanded TCRs were defined as those above a frequency of 2 per 1,000, corresponding to the top 1% of the tumor frequency distribution. Expanded tumor TCRs were classed as regional if statistically deemed absent (corrected P<0.05) from at least one tumor region, otherwise ubiquitous. Renyi diversity was computed with the R vegan package after each repertoire had been subsampled 100 times to 5,000 TCRs. CDR3 similarity networks were built from amino acid triplet string-kernel similarity, with CDR3s being connected when pairwise similarity was above 0.82. The raw public data were reprocessed by TCRdb itself: fastp quality trimming at Q25, MiXCR clonotype calling, in-frame beta chains only. Merged by CDR3 protein, the rows form single entries marked with the most common genes and DNA. TCRdb, rather than the study authors, made the V and J calls. The sample table shows some 25,000 distinct CDR3 sequences, and just over 7% are seen once. Of the sample, around 26% is held by the ten largest clones.

This clonotype was counted at least ten times. It has no known antigen specificity. There are no base qualities to consult, and no much larger clone falls within one base. CDR1 and CDR2, looked up from the germline V gene, are SGDLS and YYNGEE. Trimming leaves V shorter by 4 bases and J shorter by 1 base, with the junction holding 2 bases beyond the gene matches. The CDR3 has 15 amino acids, counting the end cysteine and phenylalanine. Of all the DNA, just the CDR3 is kept, 45 bases in frame from base 1. This receptor was obtained from a male donor with early-stage non-small cell lung cancer. Recombination linked TRBV9 to TRBJ2-3, with 11 junctional bases fitting TRBD2. This sample comprised lung tumor tissue, obtained at surgery. The CDR3 protein sequence reads: CASSRTSGRTDTQYF. The DNA sequence is given as TGTGCCAGCAGCCGGACTAGCGGGCGCACAGATACGCAGTATTTT.